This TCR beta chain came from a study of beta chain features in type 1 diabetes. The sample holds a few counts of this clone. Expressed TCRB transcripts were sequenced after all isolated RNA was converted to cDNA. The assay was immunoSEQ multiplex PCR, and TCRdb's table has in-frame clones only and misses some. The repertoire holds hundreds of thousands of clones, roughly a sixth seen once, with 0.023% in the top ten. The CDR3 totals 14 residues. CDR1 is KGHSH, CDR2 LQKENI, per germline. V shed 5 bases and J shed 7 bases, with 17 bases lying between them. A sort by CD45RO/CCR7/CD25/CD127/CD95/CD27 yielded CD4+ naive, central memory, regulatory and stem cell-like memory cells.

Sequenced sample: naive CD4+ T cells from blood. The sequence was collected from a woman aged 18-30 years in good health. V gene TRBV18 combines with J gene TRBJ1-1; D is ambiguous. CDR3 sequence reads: CASSTRAPKFEAFF. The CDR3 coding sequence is TGTGCCAGCTCAACCCGGGCCCCCAAGTTTGAAGCTTTCTTT. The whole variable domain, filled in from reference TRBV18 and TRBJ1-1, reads NAGVMQNPRHLVRRRGQEARLRCSPMKGHSHVYWYRQLPEEGLKFMVYLQKENIIDESGMPKERFSAEFPKEGPSILRIQQVVRGDSAAYFCASSTRAPKFEAFFGQGTRLTVV.